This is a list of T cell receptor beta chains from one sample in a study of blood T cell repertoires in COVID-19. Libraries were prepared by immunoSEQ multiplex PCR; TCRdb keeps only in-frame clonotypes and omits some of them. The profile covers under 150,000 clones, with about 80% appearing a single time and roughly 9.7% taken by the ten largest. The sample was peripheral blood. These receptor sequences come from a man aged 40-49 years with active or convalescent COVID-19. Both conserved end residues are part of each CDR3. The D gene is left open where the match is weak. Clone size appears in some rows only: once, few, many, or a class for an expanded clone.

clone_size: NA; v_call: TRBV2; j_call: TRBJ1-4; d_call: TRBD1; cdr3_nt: TGTGCCAGCAGTGAGCAGCAGGGGGTTTATGAAAAACTGTTTTTT; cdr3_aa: CASSEQQGVYEKLFF
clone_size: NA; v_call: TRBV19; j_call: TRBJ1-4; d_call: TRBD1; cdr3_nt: TGTGCCAGTCAAGGGACAGGTCGAGAAAAACTGTTTTTT; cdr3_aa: CASQGTGREKLFF
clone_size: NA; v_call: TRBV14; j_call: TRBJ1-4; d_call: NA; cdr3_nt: TGTGCCAGCAGCCAAGATATCCGGGGGGGAACTAATGAAAAACTGTTTTTT; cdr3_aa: CASSQDIRGGTNEKLFF
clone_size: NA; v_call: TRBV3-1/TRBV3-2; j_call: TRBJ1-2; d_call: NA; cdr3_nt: TGTGCCAGCAGCCAAGTGGGGCTTTATGGCTACACCTTC; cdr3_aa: CASSQVGLYGYTF
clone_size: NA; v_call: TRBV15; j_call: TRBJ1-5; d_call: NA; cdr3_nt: TGTGCCACCAGCAGGGAGGACAGTAGACAGCCCCAGCATTTT; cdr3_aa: CATSREDSRQPQHF
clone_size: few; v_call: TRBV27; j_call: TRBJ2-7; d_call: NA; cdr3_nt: TGTGCCAGTACTCCCAGACTCATAGGCTCCTACGAGCAGTACTTC; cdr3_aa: CASTPRLIGSYEQYF
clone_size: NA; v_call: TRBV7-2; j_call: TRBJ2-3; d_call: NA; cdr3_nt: TGTGCCAGCAGCCTAGATAGCGGCTCTAGCACAGATACGCAGTATTTT; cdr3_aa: CASSLDSGSSTDTQYF
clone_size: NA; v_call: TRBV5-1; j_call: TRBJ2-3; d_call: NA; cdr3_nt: TGCGCCAGCAGCCCCGGGTCGGGGTCTAGCACAGATACGCAGTATTTT; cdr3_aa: CASSPGSGSSTDTQYF
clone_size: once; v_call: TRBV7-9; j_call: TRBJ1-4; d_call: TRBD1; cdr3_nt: TGTGCCAGCAGGCCTGGACTTTTCACAGGGGGGAAAAATGAAAAACTGTTTTTT; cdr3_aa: CASRPGLFTGGKNEKLFF
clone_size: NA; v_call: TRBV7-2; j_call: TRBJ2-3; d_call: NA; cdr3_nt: TGTGCCAGCAGCTTTAGCGGCGGGGGCACAGATACGCAGTATTTT; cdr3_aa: CASSFSGGGTDTQYF
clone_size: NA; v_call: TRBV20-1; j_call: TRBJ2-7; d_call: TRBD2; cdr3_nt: TGCAGTGCTAGTCTTATAGCGGGGGCCAACTACGAGCAGTACTTC; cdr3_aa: CSASLIAGANYEQYF
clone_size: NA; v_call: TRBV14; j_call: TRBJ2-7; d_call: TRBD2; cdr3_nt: TGTGCCAGCAGCCAGGCTAGCGGGAGTTACTACGAGCAGTACTTC; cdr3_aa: CASSQASGSYYEQYF
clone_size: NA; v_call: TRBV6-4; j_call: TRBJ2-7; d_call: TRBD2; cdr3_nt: TGTGCCAGCAGTGACTCGAGACGGGGGGGTCGGTACGAGTACGAGCAGTACTTC; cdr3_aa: CASSDSRRGGRYEYEQYF
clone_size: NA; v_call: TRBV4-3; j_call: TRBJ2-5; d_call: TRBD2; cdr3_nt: TGCGCCAGCAGCGCTAGCGGGGGGAAAGAGACCCAGTACTTC; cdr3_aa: CASSASGGKETQYF
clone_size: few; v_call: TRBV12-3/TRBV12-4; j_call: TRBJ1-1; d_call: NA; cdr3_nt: TGTGCCAGCAGTTATCAGTCTCCTGAAGCTTTCTTT; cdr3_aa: CASSYQSPEAFF
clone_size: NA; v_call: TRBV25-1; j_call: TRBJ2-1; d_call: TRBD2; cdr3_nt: TGTGCCAGCAGCAAAACTAGCGGGGGGGCTGGTGAGCAGTTCTTC; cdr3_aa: CASSKTSGGAGEQFF
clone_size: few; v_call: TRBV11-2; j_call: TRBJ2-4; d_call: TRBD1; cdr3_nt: TGTGCCAGCAGCTCCCTCCGGGACAGAAAAAACATTCAGTACTTC; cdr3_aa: CASSSLRDRKNIQYF